A selection of T cell receptor beta chains follows, all from one sample in a study of response to subunit inactivated influenza vaccine. TCRdb used MiXCR to reprocess the RT-PCR reads, holding one entry per CDR3 protein. Found here are roughly 500,000 distinct CDR3 sequences, approximately 15% of them singletons; the top ten hold over 2.5%. The source material was CD4+ T cells sorted from PBMCs, sampled less than 25 months after vaccination. The receptors were sampled from a man between 50 and 70 years old who received an inactivated influenza vaccine. CDR3s include the opening cysteine and the closing phenylalanine or tryptophan. A D gene is named only where the DNA matches it firmly. Clone size is given for some rows only: seen once, a few or many times, or a class if the clone is expanded.

clone size: few
D gene: TRBD1
J gene: TRBJ2-3
CDR3 length: 15
V gene: TRBV9
CDR3 DNA: TGTGCCAGCAGCGTAATCGGACAGGGCACAGATACGCAGTATTTT
CDR3 protein: CASSVIGQGTDTQYF

clone size: few
D gene: -
J gene: TRBJ2-3
CDR3 length: 14
V gene: TRBV5-1
CDR3 DNA: TGCGCCAGCAGCTCCACTCCGGAACAAGATACGCAGTATTTT
CDR3 protein: CASSSTPEQDTQYF

clone size: many
D gene: TRBD2
J gene: TRBJ2-1
CDR3 length: 15
V gene: TRBV4-1
CDR3 DNA: TGCGCCAGCAGGTTAGCGGGGGGGCGGAACAATGAGCAGTTCTTC
CDR3 protein: CASRLAGGRNNEQFF

clone size: -
D gene: -
J gene: TRBJ2-2
CDR3 length: 13
V gene: TRBV11-1
CDR3 DNA: TGTGCCAGCAGCTTCAGGGAAGGCGGGGAGCTGTTTTTT
CDR3 protein: CASSFREGGELFF

clone size: few
D gene: -
J gene: TRBJ2-7
CDR3 length: 16
V gene: TRBV10-3
CDR3 DNA: TGTGCCATCAGTGAAGTGGAGCGACTACTACCCTACGAGCAGTACTTC
CDR3 protein: CAISEVERLLPYEQYF

clone size: -
D gene: -
J gene: TRBJ2-4
CDR3 length: 14
V gene: TRBV20-1
CDR3 DNA: TGCAGTGCTAAGCTACTAGCATCCAAAAACATTCAGTACTTC
CDR3 protein: CSAKLLASKNIQYF

clone size: -
D gene: -
J gene: TRBJ1-1
CDR3 length: 15
V gene: TRBV4-3
CDR3 DNA: TGCGCCAGCAGCCGGTCCAAAGGTATGAACACTGAAGCTTTCTTT
CDR3 protein: CASSRSKGMNTEAFF

clone size: -
D gene: -
J gene: TRBJ2-5
CDR3 length: 15
V gene: TRBV2
CDR3 DNA: TGTGCCAGCAGTGAAGGGGGGCCGTTGTTTGGGACCCAGTACTTC
CDR3 protein: CASSEGGPLFGTQYF

clone size: few
D gene: -
J gene: TRBJ2-1
CDR3 length: 14
V gene: TRBV20-1
CDR3 DNA: TGCAGCGCAACCCCCGCGGTGGCGGGATCAGAGCAGTTCTTC
CDR3 protein: CSATPAVAGSEQFF

clone size: many
D gene: -
J gene: TRBJ2-5
CDR3 length: 15
V gene: TRBV5-1
CDR3 DNA: TGCGCCAGCAGCTTGGGGTCAATATACCAAGAGACCCAGTACTTC
CDR3 protein: CASSLGSIYQETQYF

clone size: many
D gene: -
J gene: TRBJ2-3
CDR3 length: 14
V gene: TRBV20-1
CDR3 DNA: TGCAGTGCTAGGGCCCTCCGCAGCACAGATACGCAGTATTTT
CDR3 protein: CSARALRSTDTQYF

clone size: few
D gene: TRBD2
J gene: TRBJ2-1
CDR3 length: 17
V gene: TRBV20-1
CDR3 DNA: TGCAGTGCTAGAGATATACTAGCGGGCCACTCCTACAATGAGCAGTTCTTC
CDR3 protein: CSARDILAGHSYNEQFF

clone size: few
D gene: -
J gene: TRBJ2-3
CDR3 length: 15
V gene: TRBV5-6
CDR3 DNA: TGTGCCAGCAGCCTATTCGGACAGCTCACAGATACGCAGTATTTT
CDR3 protein: CASSLFGQLTDTQYF

clone size: -
D gene: TRBD2
J gene: TRBJ2-1
CDR3 length: 14
V gene: TRBV20-1
CDR3 DNA: TGCAGTGCCCTCGGGACTAGCGGGATCGATGAGCAGTTCTTC
CDR3 protein: CSALGTSGIDEQFF

clone size: -
D gene: -
J gene: TRBJ2-2
CDR3 length: 15
V gene: TRBV9
CDR3 DNA: TGTGCCAGCAGCCTAAGCGGCTACAACACCGGGGAGCTGTTTTTT
CDR3 protein: CASSLSGYNTGELFF

clone size: few
D gene: TRBD2
J gene: TRBJ2-1
CDR3 length: 15
V gene: TRBV20-1
CDR3 DNA: TGCAGTGCTAGGGTATCTAGCGGGTTTGTGCATGAGCAGTTCTTC
CDR3 protein: CSARVSSGFVHEQFF

clone size: many
D gene: TRBD1
J gene: TRBJ2-3
CDR3 length: 16
V gene: TRBV6-1
CDR3 DNA: TGTGCCAGCAGTGGGCTCCCGGGACAGGGCACAGATACGCAGTATTTT
CDR3 protein: CASSGLPGQGTDTQYF

clone size: -
D gene: TRBD1
J gene: TRBJ2-5
CDR3 length: 15
V gene: TRBV24-1
CDR3 DNA: TGTGCCACCAGTACCCGGACAGGGCGAAAAGAGACCCAGTACTTC
CDR3 protein: CATSTRTGRKETQYF

clone size: -
D gene: -
J gene: TRBJ2-7
CDR3 length: 13
V gene: TRBV5-1
CDR3 DNA: TGCGCCAGCGGGAACAGGGCCTCCTACGAGCAGTACTTC
CDR3 protein: CASGNRASYEQYF

clone size: few
D gene: TRBD2
J gene: TRBJ2-1
CDR3 length: 19
V gene: TRBV14
CDR3 DNA: TGTGCCAGCAGCCAAAGCTTCGGACTAGCGGGGGGGAACAACAATGAGCAGTTCTTC
CDR3 protein: CASSQSFGLAGGNNNEQFF

clone size: -
D gene: -
J gene: TRBJ2-5
CDR3 length: 12
V gene: TRBV12-3/TRBV12-4
CDR3 DNA: TGTGCCAGCAAAACAGCTGTGGAGACCCAGTACTTC
CDR3 protein: CASKTAVETQYF

clone size: -
D gene: TRBD1
J gene: TRBJ1-1
CDR3 length: 16
V gene: TRBV15
CDR3 DNA: TGTGCCACCAGCAGATTCACAGGGGGCCGAAACACTGAAGCTTTCTTT
CDR3 protein: CATSRFTGGRNTEAFF

clone size: few
D gene: -
J gene: TRBJ1-2
CDR3 length: 15
V gene: TRBV20-1
CDR3 DNA: TGCAGTGCCAACATACCGGGACATAAAAACTATGGCTACACCTTC
CDR3 protein: CSANIPGHKNYGYTF

clone size: few
D gene: -
J gene: TRBJ1-3
CDR3 length: 13
V gene: TRBV20-1
CDR3 DNA: TGCAGTGCTAGATGGGAAGGGGAAAACACCATATATTTT
CDR3 protein: CSARWEGENTIYF

clone size: few
D gene: -
J gene: TRBJ2-1
CDR3 length: 15
V gene: TRBV14
CDR3 DNA: TGTGCCAGCAGCCAAGAAAGGGTAGTTTGGAATGAGCAGTTCTTC
CDR3 protein: CASSQERVVWNEQFF

clone size: many
D gene: -
J gene: TRBJ2-1
CDR3 length: 16
V gene: TRBV6-1
CDR3 DNA: TGTGCCAGCAGTGACCACCGTAGTTACTCCTACAATGAGCAGTTCTTC
CDR3 protein: CASSDHRSYSYNEQFF

clone size: -
D gene: -
J gene: TRBJ2-1
CDR3 length: 14
V gene: TRBV11-2
CDR3 DNA: TGTGCCAGCAGCTTAGATCTGGCAGCGGGTGAGCAGTTCTTC
CDR3 protein: CASSLDLAAGEQFF

clone size: -
D gene: -
J gene: TRBJ2-5
CDR3 length: 15
V gene: TRBV27
CDR3 DNA: TGTGCCAGCAGTCCGACGGGACGGACACAAGAGACCCAGTACTTC
CDR3 protein: CASSPTGRTQETQYF

clone size: -
D gene: -
J gene: TRBJ1-4
CDR3 length: 14
V gene: TRBV7-9
CDR3 DNA: TGTGCCAGCAGCTTTATAGGGAATAAAGAAAAACTGTTTTTT
CDR3 protein: CASSFIGNKEKLFF

clone size: -
D gene: -
J gene: TRBJ2-3
CDR3 length: 19
V gene: TRBV6-4
CDR3 DNA: TGTGCCAGCTGTTTGGTCGCTGGCCGCACCGATGGGAGTACAGATACGCAGTATTTT
CDR3 protein: CASCLVAGRTDGSTDTQYF

clone size: -
D gene: -
J gene: TRBJ2-2
CDR3 length: 14
V gene: TRBV7-9
CDR3 DNA: TGTGCCAGCAACCTGGACCAGAACACCGGGGAGCTGTTTTTT
CDR3 protein: CASNLDQNTGELFF

clone size: few
D gene: -
J gene: TRBJ2-5
CDR3 length: 11
V gene: TRBV12-5
CDR3 DNA: TGTGCTAGTGGTTTGGAGGAGACCCAGTACTTC
CDR3 protein: CASGLEETQYF

clone size: -
D gene: -
J gene: TRBJ1-2
CDR3 length: 16
V gene: TRBV7-8
CDR3 DNA: TGTGCCAGCAGCTTAGATGTGAGGGGTATGAGATCGGGCTACACCTTC
CDR3 protein: CASSLDVRGMRSGYTF

clone size: few
D gene: -
J gene: TRBJ2-1
CDR3 length: 10
V gene: TRBV6-1
CDR3 DNA: TGTGCCAGCTTACACAATGAGCAGTTCTTC
CDR3 protein: CASLHNEQFF

clone size: few
D gene: -
J gene: TRBJ2-3
CDR3 length: 15
V gene: TRBV6-1
CDR3 DNA: TGTGCCAGCAGTGAAAGTATCAGAACCACAGATACGCAGTATTTT
CDR3 protein: CASSESIRTTDTQYF

clone size: -
D gene: -
J gene: TRBJ2-3
CDR3 length: 15
V gene: TRBV20-1
CDR3 DNA: TGCAGTGCTAGACCCTTGGCAGGGTTAGCAGATACGCAGTATTTT
CDR3 protein: CSARPLAGLADTQYF

clone size: many
D gene: TRBD1
J gene: TRBJ1-5
CDR3 length: 14
V gene: TRBV10-3
CDR3 DNA: TGTGCCATCAGTGGGACAGGGGACAATCAGCCCCAGCATTTT
CDR3 protein: CAISGTGDNQPQHF

clone size: few
D gene: -
J gene: TRBJ2-2
CDR3 length: 14
V gene: TRBV7-9
CDR3 DNA: TGTGCCAGCAGCCAGGACAGAAACACCGGGGAGCTGTTTTTT
CDR3 protein: CASSQDRNTGELFF

clone size: -
D gene: TRBD1
J gene: TRBJ1-1
CDR3 length: 16
V gene: TRBV20-1
CDR3 DNA: TGCAGTGCTAGACCTACGAAGGGGGCGGTGAACACTGAAGCTTTCTTT
CDR3 protein: CSARPTKGAVNTEAFF

clone size: -
D gene: TRBD1
J gene: TRBJ2-1
CDR3 length: 15
V gene: TRBV6-2/TRBV6-3
CDR3 DNA: TGTGCCAGCAGTTACGGGGACAGACTTCCCAATGAGCAGTTCTTC
CDR3 protein: CASSYGDRLPNEQFF

clone size: -
D gene: TRBD1
J gene: TRBJ1-5
CDR3 length: 17
V gene: TRBV4-1
CDR3 DNA: TGCGCCAGCAGCCCTGGGACAGTAGAATACGGCAATCAGCCCCAGCATTTT
CDR3 protein: CASSPGTVEYGNQPQHF

clone size: -
D gene: TRBD1
J gene: TRBJ1-6
CDR3 length: 14
V gene: TRBV6-1
CDR3 DNA: TGTGCCAGCACTGGGACAGGGCGGGATTCACCCCTCCACTTT
CDR3 protein: CASTGTGRDSPLHF

clone size: -
D gene: -
J gene: TRBJ2-1
CDR3 length: 17
V gene: TRBV20-1
CDR3 DNA: TGCAGTGCTAGAGATCAACGAGGACTCGGCTCCTACAATGAGCAGTTCTTC
CDR3 protein: CSARDQRGLGSYNEQFF

clone size: -
D gene: -
J gene: TRBJ1-5
CDR3 length: 13
V gene: TRBV10-3
CDR3 DNA: TGTGCCATCAGTGAGAGGCCTAATCAGCCCCAGCATTTT
CDR3 protein: CAISERPNQPQHF

clone size: many
D gene: TRBD1
J gene: TRBJ2-2
CDR3 length: 16
V gene: TRBV4-3
CDR3 DNA: TGCGCCAGCAGCCAGATAAGGACAGGGAACACCGGGGAGCTGTTTTTT
CDR3 protein: CASSQIRTGNTGELFF

clone size: few
D gene: TRBD2
J gene: TRBJ2-1
CDR3 length: 16
V gene: TRBV18
CDR3 DNA: TGTGCCAGCTCACCAGGCGCTAGCGGGGTGTACAATGAGCAGTTCTTC
CDR3 protein: CASSPGASGVYNEQFF

clone size: -
D gene: -
J gene: TRBJ2-5
CDR3 length: 15
V gene: TRBV15
CDR3 DNA: TGTGCCACCAGCAGAGATCTAGGCAGGGCGGAGACCCAGTACTTC
CDR3 protein: CATSRDLGRAETQYF

clone size: many
D gene: -
J gene: TRBJ2-1
CDR3 length: 15
V gene: TRBV5-5
CDR3 DNA: TGTGCCAGCAGCTTGCGGTTATTGGGGAACAATGAGCAGTTCTTC
CDR3 protein: CASSLRLLGNNEQFF

clone size: few
D gene: -
J gene: TRBJ2-2
CDR3 length: 13
V gene: TRBV7-2
CDR3 DNA: TGTGCCAGCAGCTTAGGGTCGGGCGGGGAGCTGTTTTTT
CDR3 protein: CASSLGSGGELFF

clone size: -
D gene: -
J gene: TRBJ2-1
CDR3 length: 18
V gene: TRBV3-1
CDR3 DNA: TGTGCCAGCACCCACCACGTAACCCGGGACGTAGCCTACAATGAGCAGTTCTTC
CDR3 protein: CASTHHVTRDVAYNEQFF

clone size: -
D gene: TRBD1
J gene: TRBJ1-6
CDR3 length: 14
V gene: TRBV5-6
CDR3 DNA: TGTGCCAGCAGCTTGGGGGACAGGAGTTCACCCCTCCACTTT
CDR3 protein: CASSLGDRSSPLHF

clone size: -
D gene: -
J gene: TRBJ2-1
CDR3 length: 13
V gene: TRBV12-3/TRBV12-4
CDR3 DNA: TGTGCCAGCAGTTTAATTGGAGTCAATGAGCAGTTCTTC
CDR3 protein: CASSLIGVNEQFF

clone size: few
D gene: -
J gene: TRBJ1-4
CDR3 length: 15
V gene: TRBV7-9
CDR3 DNA: TGTGCCAGCAGCTTATCGAACAGCCGGGATGAAAAACTGTTTTTT
CDR3 protein: CASSLSNSRDEKLFF

clone size: few
D gene: TRBD1
J gene: TRBJ2-5
CDR3 length: 13
V gene: TRBV10-3
CDR3 DNA: TGTGCCATCAGTGGAGACAGGGAAGAGACCCAGTACTTC
CDR3 protein: CAISGDREETQYF

clone size: many
D gene: TRBD2
J gene: TRBJ2-1
CDR3 length: 16
V gene: TRBV5-1
CDR3 DNA: TGCGCCAGCAGCTTGTATAGCGGGGGGTCGAGCAATGAGCAGTTCTTC
CDR3 protein: CASSLYSGGSSNEQFF

clone size: -
D gene: -
J gene: TRBJ2-3
CDR3 length: 16
V gene: TRBV6-9
CDR3 DNA: TGTGCCAGCAGTTATGGTTCAGGGGAACGCACAGATACGCAGTATTTT
CDR3 protein: CASSYGSGERTDTQYF

clone size: -
D gene: TRBD2
J gene: TRBJ2-3
CDR3 length: 13
V gene: TRBV6-2/TRBV6-3
CDR3 DNA: TGTGCCAGCACGAAGCGGGGGGGCGATACGCAGTATTTT
CDR3 protein: CASTKRGGDTQYF